This paragraph reports one TCR beta chain. Its binding antigen is unknown. Base quality data are lacking; no much larger clone is found one base away. This sample is drawn from a study of blood T cell repertoires in COVID-19 (dated by TCRdb to the early 2020s). General notes on the study: The collaborator samples originated in the United States, Italy and Spain and spanned the acute and convalescent phases of COVID-19. Where HLA class I and class II types were available, the types were taken from metadata supplied by the sample provider, not from assay-based typing. The material from the prospective study consisted of cDNA or gDNA derived from T cells, B-cell-depleted T cells, or PBMCs. A freely available public database, intended as a resource for researchers studying the immune response to SARS-CoV-2, is where the repertoires were released. A de-identified subject ID, COVID-19 status, age in years and sex were almost always included in the sample metadata. The samples were drawn from two sources: the first 160 participants of the ongoing ImmuneRACE study, and over 950 subjects contributed by 6 global collaborators. The dataset comprised deeply sampled blood TCRbeta repertoires from subjects exposed to, actively infected with, or recovered from COVID-19. Study-wide findings and limitations: How much clinical and demographic metadata was included differed by source and by participant, and the metadata was provided uncurated.

Participants in the prospective study were enrolled through a virtual design, were aged about 18 to 100 years, and lived in 24 United States geographic areas. To assign participants to cohorts, the prospective study relied on clinical history that participants themselves reported in a screening survey and a study questionnaire. ImmuneRACE Cohort 3 recovered participants were defined by two consecutive negative NP/OP PCR tests, healthcare professional clearance, or symptom resolution. Mobile phlebotomists in the prospective study collected whole blood, serum and a nasopharyngeal or oropharyngeal swab from every participant. Prospective study participants could optionally give additional blood draws and questionnaires over an approximately two-month period. Before DNA extraction, blood samples from the prospective study were shipped at room temperature or frozen. TCRbeta CDR3 regions were amplified from genomic DNA by means of the immunoSEQ Assay, a bias-controlled multiplex PCR. In the original analysis: Nucleated cell counts per sample were estimated from amplification of reference gene primers within the assay. To quantify the absolute abundance of each unique TCRbeta CDR3 rearrangement, sequence reads were collapsed and filtered. For each sample, productive Simpson clonality was calculated as the square root of Simpson's diversity index over productive rearrangements. TCRdb took over this immuneACCESS table, retaining in-frame rearrangements with V and J assigned. Such tables are incomplete; in checked studies, under half of the missing clones stem from an unresolved V gene, and the remainder is unexplained. V, J and clone size reflect that table, while D and trimming were determined from the DNA. Counted in this sample were under 150,000 clones; roughly 80% of them appeared once. In total, the top ten clones hold about 6.1% of the sample.

Taken from cysteine to phenylalanine, the CDR3 has 14 residues. The only DNA kept is the CDR3, 42 bases in frame from the first base. The germline V gene supplies CDR1 SGHVS and CDR2 FQNEAQ. The trim is 5 bases for V and 4 bases for J, with a gap of 11 bases between the germline ends. Specimen: PBMCs or T cells enriched from blood (not recorded which). The TCR sequence derives from a woman aged 40 to 50 who had recovered from COVID-19. The rearranged chain carries TRBV7-8 and TRBJ2-2, and possibly TRBD1, on 5 matching bases. The CDR3 in this case is CASSRGSPTGELFF. The nucleotide sequence is TGTGCCAGCAGCAGGGGCAGCCCCACCGGGGAGCTGTTTTTT.